The rows below give T cell receptor beta chains drawn from one sample of a study of shared clonotypes between healthy human individuals. Using immunoSEQ multiplex PCR, the repertoire was profiled, and TCRdb retains in-frame clones only, with some absent. Among over 2 million clones, roughly 90% were seen once, and the ten largest hold 0.37%. Specimen: naive CD4+ T cells from PBMCs. The source of these receptors is a man between 18 and 35 years old in good health. Some clones in this sample may be carry-over from other donors' samples. Both conserved end residues are part of each CDR3. D genes are given only for firm matches. A row's size may be missing; if present it is once, few, many or a size class.

TRBV18,NA,14,TRBJ2-5,NA,CASSPPSTGWTQYF,TGTGCCAGCTCACCACCGTCGACAGGTTGGACCCAGTACTTC
TRBV11-3,NA,14,TRBJ2-5,TRBD1,CASSFRGRGETQYF,TGTGCCAGCAGCTTCAGGGGGCGGGGAGAGACCCAGTACTTC
TRBV27,once,15,TRBJ2-7,NA,CASSLLRSKGLEQYF,TGTGCCAGCAGTTTATTAAGGTCGAAGGGGCTCGAGCAGTACTTC
TRBV10-3,NA,21,TRBJ2-2,TRBD1,CAISESIIIRGRESNTGELFF,TGTGCCATCAGTGAGTCGATAATTATCAGGGGGCGTGAATCGAACACCGGGGAGCTGTTTTTT
TRBV27,NA,17,TRBJ2-7,TRBD1,CASISRRRDRGNYEQYF,TGTGCCAGTATTAGCCGTCGCCGGGACAGGGGAAACTACGAGCAGTACTTC
TRBV30,NA,14,TRBJ2-1,TRBD2,CAWSDGSGSFEQFF,TGTGCCTGGAGCGACGGGAGCGGGAGTTTTGAGCAGTTCTTC
TRBV19,NA,14,TRBJ1-1,NA,CASSDTLQNTEAFF,TGTGCCAGTAGTGACACTCTTCAGAACACTGAAGCTTTCTTT
TRBV2,NA,14,TRBJ2-3,NA,CASDLTGGTDTQYF,TGTGCCAGCGACCTGACCGGTGGCACAGATACGCAGTATTTT
TRBV5-6,NA,17,TRBJ1-2,NA,CASSWGRDTESPYGYTF,TGTGCCAGCAGCTGGGGGCGGGACACGGAAAGCCCCTATGGCTACACCTTC
TRBV21-1,NA,15,TRBJ2-7,NA,CASSKASGRVHEQYF,TGTGCCAGCAGCAAGGCGAGCGGGAGAGTCCACGAGCAGTACTTC
TRBV7-2,NA,15,TRBJ2-1,NA,CASSFQLGDYNEQFF,TGTGCCAGCAGCTTCCAACTGGGGGACTACAATGAGCAGTTCTTC
TRBV7-2,NA,15,TRBJ1-4,NA,CASRNTNTNEEKLFF,TGTGCCAGCAGAAACACAAATACCAACGAGGAAAAACTGTTTTTT
TRBV6-4,NA,12,TRBJ2-7,NA,CASSIGSYEQYF,TGTGCCAGCAGTATTGGGTCCTACGAGCAGTACTTC
TRBV18,NA,16,TRBJ2-2,TRBD2,CASSPPSGSYTGELFF,TGTGCCAGCTCACCACCTAGCGGGAGTTATACCGGGGAGCTGTTTTTT
TRBV14,NA,15,TRBJ1-2,NA,CASSSRTYTNYGYTF,TGTGCCAGCAGCTCGAGGACTTACACCAACTATGGCTACACCTTC
TRBV5-1,NA,16,TRBJ2-5,TRBD2,CASSLEGAGGQETQYF,TGCGCCAGCAGCTTGGAAGGCGCGGGAGGTCAAGAGACCCAGTACTTC
TRBV6-6,NA,15,TRBJ2-3,TRBD2,CASRGLAGRADTQYF,TGTGCCAGCAGGGGACTAGCGGGAAGGGCAGATACGCAGTATTTT
TRBV9,NA,12,TRBJ1-2,NA,CASSGGRYGYTF,TGTGCCAGCAGCGGGGGTCGGTATGGCTACACCTTC
TRBV10-3,NA,14,TRBJ2-3,NA,CATQGPLSTDTQYF,TGTGCCACCCAAGGCCCTTTGAGCACAGATACGCAGTATTTT
TRBV6-5,NA,14,TRBJ1-1,TRBD1,CASSPDRARTEAFF,TGTGCCAGCAGCCCGGACAGGGCACGAACTGAAGCTTTCTTT
TRBV5-1,NA,16,TRBJ2-3,NA,CASSLNSRGGTDTQYF,TGCGCCAGCAGCTTGAACAGCCGCGGTGGGACAGATACGCAGTATTTT
TRBV7-8,NA,15,TRBJ2-1,NA,CASSLRLKQSNEQFF,TGTGCCAGCAGCTTAAGACTCAAGCAATCCAATGAGCAGTTCTTC
TRBV11-3,NA,13,TRBJ2-5,NA,CASSLKGSQTQYF,TGTGCCAGCAGCTTAAAGGGCTCCCAGACCCAGTACTTC
TRBV28,NA,14,TRBJ1-1,NA,CASIRAGMNTEAFF,TGTGCCAGCATCCGCGCGGGGATGAACACTGAAGCTTTCTTT
TRBV5-1,NA,13,TRBJ1-2,NA,CASSRGGDYGYTF,TGCGCCAGCAGTAGAGGGGGAGACTATGGCTACACCTTC
TRBV7-2,NA,17,TRBJ2-2,NA,CASSLATGWGSAGELFF,TGTGCCAGCAGCTTAGCCACGGGGTGGGGATCGGCCGGGGAGCTGTTTTTT
TRBV6-5,NA,14,TRBJ2-3,NA,CASAGALGTDTQYF,TGTGCCAGCGCTGGGGCGTTGGGGACAGATACGCAGTATTTT
TRBV28,NA,13,TRBJ1-1,TRBD1,CASETGGRTEAFF,TGTGCCAGCGAGACAGGGGGCCGAACTGAAGCTTTCTTT
TRBV5-6,NA,15,TRBJ2-3,TRBD2,CASSPSGRGTDTQYF,TGTGCCAGCAGCCCCAGCGGGAGAGGGACAGATACGCAGTATTTT
TRBV19,NA,16,TRBJ2-6,NA,CASSIVPGSGANVLTF,TGTGCCAGTAGTATAGTTCCAGGGTCTGGGGCCAACGTCCTGACTTTC
TRBV5-1,NA,15,TRBJ2-7,TRBD1,CASSGTGTGVGEQYF,TGCGCCAGCAGCGGCACCGGGACAGGGGTTGGCGAGCAGTACTTC
TRBV19,NA,13,TRBJ1-4,NA,CASSSPANEKLFF,TGTGCCAGTAGCTCTCCAGCTAATGAAAAACTGTTTTTT
TRBV6-9,NA,15,TRBJ1-3,NA,CASKPGAYSGNTIYF,TGTGCCAGCAAGCCGGGAGCTTACTCTGGAAACACCATATATTTT
TRBV6-1,NA,15,TRBJ2-7,TRBD2,CASSDRTRGSYEQYF,TGTGCCAGCAGTGATAGGACTAGAGGGTCCTACGAGCAGTACTTC
TRBV6-5,NA,15,TRBJ2-3,TRBD1,CASSYWTGGEDTQYF,TGTGCCAGCAGTTACTGGACAGGGGGCGAAGATACGCAGTATTTT